A single sample gave rise to the 16 T cell receptor beta chains below, sequenced in a study of cytomegalovirus exposure and HLA in healthy donors. Generated by immunoSEQ multiplex PCR, the TCRdb table keeps only in-frame clones and is missing some. The sample records about 180,000 clones, about 89% being singletons. The sample consisted of PBMCs. These receptor sequences come from a man aged 18 to 35 in good health and CMV-seropositive.

A single count supports this clone. The V gene is TRBV14, the J gene TRBJ2-7; D remains ambiguous. The CDR3 has 16 amino acids. From germline, CDR1 is SGHDN and CDR2 FVKESK. V was cut by 4 bases and J by 0 bases, with 16 bases left in between. The CDR3 nucleotides read TGTGCCAGCAGCCTCCCTCAGAGACTGAGCTCCTACGAGCAGTACTTC. Protein: CASSLPQRLSSYEQYF. Looking up the rest from reference TRBV14 and TRBJ2-7 gives the full variable domain: EAGVTQFPSHSVIEKGQTVTLRCDPISGHDNLYWYRRVMGKEIKFLLHFVKESKQDESGMPNNRFLAERTGGTYSTLKVQPAELEDSGVYFCASSLPQRLSSYEQYFGPGTRLTVT.

The chain joins TRBV6-1 to TRBJ2-2; D is perhaps TRBD2 (6 bases). This CDR3 has 15 residues. V was pared by 2 bases and J by 0 bases, with 7 bases between. CDR1 is MNHNS, CDR2 SASEGT, per germline. The CDR3 coding sequence is TGTGCCAGCAGTGAACCGGGGGCGAACACCGGGGAGCTGTTTTTT. Its translation is CASSEPGANTGELFF.

The chain carries TRBV9 and TRBJ1-1; 8 nucleotides agree with TRBD1. This CDR3 is 14 amino acids long. Germline V gene lookup returns CDR1 SGDLS and CDR2 YYNGEE. Trimming took 4 bases from V and 5 from J; bases not matched to a gene: 7. The chain's CDR3 is CASSPGGESTEAFF. CDR3 DNA sequence: TGTGCCAGCAGCCCAGGGGGCGAATCGACTGAAGCTTTCTTT.

This sequence joins TRBV4-3 and TRBJ2-7; no reliable D call. The V gene's germline CDR1 is LGHNA and CDR2 YSLEER. V gave up 0 bases and J gave up 3 bases, with 6 bases separating them. There are 13 residues in the CDR3. The CDR3: CASSQELFYEQYF. CDR3 DNA: TGCGCCAGCAGCCAAGAACTCTTCTACGAGCAGTACTTC.

This clone was seen only once. The V call is TRBV5-1, the J call TRBJ2-7; D possibly corresponds to TRBD1 (7 bases). V was shortened by 3 bases and J by 4 bases, with 17 bases between the two germline ends. The CDR3 contains 15 residues. Germline values: CDR1 SGHRS, CDR2 YFSETQ. CDR3 nucleotide sequence: TGCGCCAGCAGCTGGAGGGACAGCGGACGATACGAGCAGTACTTC. Its translation: CASSWRDSGRYEQYF.

This rearrangement joins TRBV5-6 to TRBJ1-1; tentatively, D is TRBD1 (6 bases). CDR1 is SGHDT, CDR2 YYEEEE, per germline. The V and J ends lost 3 bases and 0 bases respectively, with 12 bases between them. The CDR3 spans 15 residues. The CDR3 DNA is TGTGCCAGCAGCTCCGCGACAGGTTTGAACACTGAAGCTTTCTTT. Translating it yields CASSSATGLNTEAFF.

The V call is TRBV7-9, the J call TRBJ2-5; D might be TRBD2 (5 bases). The length of the CDR3 is 19 residues. The V and J ends lost 1 base and 3 bases respectively, with 24 bases between them. CDR1 and CDR2 (germline): SEHNR, FQNEAQ (reference sequence). DNA of the CDR3: TGTGCCAGCAGCTTAGGGTCTTCGGGGTGGATTAAATTCGAAGAGACCCAGTACTTC. Translation gives CASSLGSSGWIKFEETQYF.

The CDR3 coding sequence is TGTGCCAGCAGCGTAGGGGACAGCATTAACTATGGCTACACCTTC. Protein: CASSVGDSINYGYTF. V and J are TRBV9 and TRBJ1-2, with 7 bases fitting TRBD1. Per germline, CDR1 SGDLS and CDR2 YYNGEE. J gave up 1 base and V 0 bases, and 3 bases lay outside the gene matches. The CDR3 has 15 amino acids. The whole variable domain, remainder taken from reference TRBV9 and TRBJ1-2, is DSGVTQTPKHLITATGQRVTLRCSPRSGDLSVYWYQQSLDQGLQFLIQYYNGEERAKGNILERFSAQQFPDLHSELNLSSLELGDSALYFCASSVGDSINYGYTFGSGTRLTVV.

This sequence joins TRBV4-3 and TRBJ1-2; 7 bases map to TRBD1. The V and J ends lost 3 bases and 5 bases, in that order; junction bases with no gene match: 9. The germline gives CDR1 LGHNA, CDR2 YSLEER. The CDR3 has 15 residues. CDR3 sequence: CASSHESTGAYGYTF. The CDR3 bases are TGCGCCAGCAGCCACGAATCTACAGGGGCATATGGCTACACCTTC.

The rearrangement joins TRBV5-1 to TRBJ2-3, with D possibly being TRBD2 (5 bases). This CDR3 has 14 amino acids. The V and J ends lost 8 bases and 3 bases respectively, with 16 bases between them. Germline V CDR1 and CDR2: SGHRS, YFSETQ. The CDR3 coding sequence is TGCGCCAGTTCACCAGTAGAGGGTACAGATACGCAGTATTTT. It translates to CASSPVEGTDTQYF.

The sample holds one count of this clone. This CDR3 reads CASSLTKQALNTQYF. The DNA of the CDR3 is TGTGCCAGCAGCTTGACCAAACAGGCACTCAATACGCAGTATTTT. This rearrangement joins TRBV5-6 to TRBJ2-3, with a possible D match to TRBD1 (5 bases). Germline loops: CDR1 SGHDT, CDR2 YYEEEE. The CDR3 spans 15 residues. V was pared by 1 base and J by 7 bases, with 16 bases between. The complete variable domain, with remaining parts taken from reference TRBV5-6 and TRBJ2-3, reads DAGVTQSPTHLIKTRGQQVTLRCSPKSGHDTVSWYQQALGQGPQFIFQYYEEEERQRGNFPDRFSGHQFPNYSSELNVNALLLGDSALYLCASSLTKQALNTQYFGPGTRLTVL.

This chain links TRBV7-2 with TRBJ1-2; maybe TRBD1 (6 bases). CDR1 and CDR2 (germline): SGHTA, FQGNSA. V dropped 5 bases and J dropped 3 bases, with 19 bases sitting between them. This CDR3 comprises 16 residues. DNA for the CDR3: TGTGCCAGCAGCCAGAGGGGAGGGGGATCTGACTATGGCTACACCTTC. This gives the protein CASSQRGGGSDYGYTF.

This clone has a single count. This chain links TRBV7-2 with TRBJ2-7, with TRBD2 identical over 12 bases. V was pared by 1 base and J by 2 bases, with 9 bases of the junction left unmatched. Looked up from germline, CDR1 is SGHTA and CDR2 is FQGNSA. The CDR3 consists of 18 residues. As DNA, the CDR3 is TGTGCCAGCAGCTTAGACGCCCTAGCGGGAGGGCTTCCCTACGAGCAGTACTTC. Translating gives CASSLDALAGGLPYEQYF. The variable domain in full, with the rest retrieved from reference TRBV7-2 and TRBJ2-7, is GAGVSQSPSNKVTEKGKDVELRCDPISGHTALYWYRQSLGQGLEFLIYFQGNSAPDKSGLPSDRFSAERTGGSVSTLTIQRTQQEDSAVYLCASSLDALAGGLPYEQYFGPGTRLTVT.

V is TRBV29-1 and J is TRBJ2-7; 10 bases line up with TRBD1. Germline V CDR1 and CDR2: SQVTM, ANQGSEA. Unmatched junction bases numbered 4, after V lost 5 bases and J lost 3 bases. The CDR3 extends over 13 amino acids. DNA of the CDR3: TGCAGCGTTCGTGGGGACAGGGGCTACGAGCAGTACTTC. Amino acid sequence: CSVRGDRGYEQYF.

This sequence joins TRBV11-2 and TRBJ2-7; D possibly corresponds to TRBD2 (5 bases). There are 14 residues in the CDR3. With 0 bases removed from V and 7 bases from J, the gap between germline ends came to 13 bases. The germline CDR1 and CDR2 sequences are SGHAT and FQNNGV. The CDR3 coding sequence is TGTGCCAGCAGCTTAGATCGACGGTCGGGGGAGCAGTACTTC. It yields the protein CASSLDRRSGEQYF.

The chain combines TRBV2 with TRBJ1-1, with TRBD1 matching over 12 bases. Germline V gives CDR1 SNHLY, CDR2 FYNNEI. This CDR3 has 15 residues. With V trimmed by 6 bases and J by 3 bases, 5 bases remained unmatched. CDR3 sequence: CASRGTGGAYTEAFF. CDR3 DNA sequence: TGTGCCAGCAGGGGGACAGGGGGCGCTTACACTGAAGCTTTCTTT. Full variable domain (remainder filled in from reference TRBV2 and TRBJ1-1): EPEVTQTPSHQVTQMGQEVILRCVPISNHLYFYWYRQILGQKVEFLVSFYNNEISEKSEIFDDQFSVERPDGSNFTLKIRSTKLEDSAMYFCASRGTGGAYTEAFFGQGTRLTVV.